The rows below give T cell receptor beta chains drawn from one sample of a study of T cell repertoires in cytomegalovirus infection. TCRdb re-called the reads through MiXCR, storing one row per CDR3 protein. The sample holds fewer than 1,000,000 distinct CDR3 sequences, approximately 30% seen once. Their recognized antigens are unknown. Material: cultured CD8+ T cells from PBMCs, obtained from culture after CMV antigen stimulation. These receptors all stem from a human donor in good health (CMV status not recorded). Some clones in this sample may be carry-over from other donors' samples. CDR3s include the opening cysteine and the closing phenylalanine or tryptophan. A D gene is named only where the DNA matches it firmly. Clone sizes are given selectively: once, few, many, or a class where the clone is expanded.

j_call,d_call,v_call,clone_size,cdr3_nt,cdr3_aa
TRBJ1-2,.,TRBV7-9,.,TGTGCCAGCAGCATACCTACAACTGACTATGGCTACACCTTC,CASSIPTTDYGYTF
TRBJ2-1,.,TRBV29-1,.,TGCAGCGTTGCCCTAGGGGGTGAGCAGTTCTTC,CSVALGGEQFF
TRBJ1-5,.,TRBV12-3/TRBV12-4,.,TGTGCCAGCGGGGGGACATGGGGCTATCAGCCCCAGCATTTT,CASGGTWGYQPQHF
TRBJ1-1,.,TRBV27,.,TGTGCCAGCGCCTCGGGGGGCACTGAAGCTTTCTTT,CASASGGTEAFF
TRBJ1-4,.,TRBV4-2,.,TGTGCCAGCTCTCCGGCGGGGGCCTCAACTAATGAAAAACTGTTTTTT,CASSPAGASTNEKLFF
TRBJ1-5,.,TRBV19,few,TGTGCCAGTCGGGGCAGCTATAATCAGCCCCAGCATTTT,CASRGSYNQPQHF
TRBJ1-2,TRBD1,TRBV2,.,TGTGCCAGCAGTGGAGGGGACAGGGGCAACTATGGCTACACCTTC,CASSGGDRGNYGYTF
TRBJ2-5,.,TRBV7-4,.,TGTGCCAGCAGCTTAGAAACACCGTCACCAGGGGAGACCCAGTACTTC,CASSLETPSPGETQYF
TRBJ1-1,.,TRBV19,.,TGTGCCAGTAGTATAGAAGGAAGAGTATTGAACACTGAAGCTTTCTTT,CASSIEGRVLNTEAFF
TRBJ2-1,.,TRBV20-1,.,TGCAGTGCTAGGGAGCGGGTCCCCTCCTACAATGAGCAGTTCTTC,CSARERVPSYNEQFF
TRBJ2-2,.,TRBV6-8,.,TGTGCCAGCAGTTCGCCCACCGGTTTCGCCCGCACCGGGGGGCTGTTTTTT,CASSSPTGFARTGGLFF
TRBJ1-2,.,TRBV27,.,TGTGCCAGCAGTGAATACCCGGGAGGGTTTGGCTACACCTTC,CASSEYPGGFGYTF
TRBJ2-3,TRBD2,TRBV6-1,many,TGTGCCAGCAGTGAAACGGCGGGGGGGCCAGATACGCAGTATTTT,CASSETAGGPDTQYF
TRBJ1-2,TRBD1,TRBV11-2,.,TGTGCCAGCAGCCCAACCCGCCCCGGGACAGGGTGGGGCTACACCTTC,CASSPTRPGTGWGYTF
TRBJ2-6,TRBD1,TRBV7-9,many,TGTGCCACCCGACAGGGGGCGCTTTCAAACTCTGGGGCCAACGTCCTGACTTTC,CATRQGALSNSGANVLTF
TRBJ1-5,.,TRBV15,once,TGTGCCACCAGCAGAGATGGGGGGCTAGGCCAGCCCCAGCATTTT,CATSRDGGLGQPQHF
TRBJ1-1,.,TRBV7-9,.,TGTGCCAGCAGCCAGACGGGGCTGGGAGCTTTCTTT,CASSQTGLGAFF
TRBJ2-3,.,TRBV28,.,TGTGCCAGCAGTAACCCGATGGGGCTCGACACAGATACGCAGTATTTT,CASSNPMGLDTDTQYF
TRBJ2-1,.,TRBV4-1,.,TGCGCCAGCAGCCAAGAGCGGAGGGCCCACAATGAGCAGTTCTTC,CASSQERRAHNEQFF
TRBJ2-1,.,TRBV2,few,TGTGCCAGCAGTTGGGACAGGGACTGGGCGGGGGGACCCTACAATGAGCAGTTCTTC,CASSWDRDWAGGPYNEQFF
TRBJ2-7,.,TRBV11-1,many,TGTGCCAGCAGCTTATGGCCCACCGGGACGGGGCGCGACGAGCAGTACTTC,CASSLWPTGTGRDEQYF
TRBJ1-1,.,TRBV7-6,few,TGTGCCAGCAGCTTAGTCCTCCTCTCTGAAGCTTTCTTT,CASSLVLLSEAFF
TRBJ2-1,.,TRBV4-1,.,TGCGCCAGCAGCCCCCCGGGGGGCGGGAGACACAATGAGCAGTTCTTC,CASSPPGGGRHNEQFF
TRBJ2-2,.,TRBV7-6,many,TGTGCCAGCAGCTTAACTAGCAGTCCGAACACCGGGGAGCTGTTTTTT,CASSLTSSPNTGELFF
TRBJ1-2,.,TRBV9,.,TGTGCCAGCAGCGATCGGACGGATCTCCGCTATGGCTACACCTTC,CASSDRTDLRYGYTF